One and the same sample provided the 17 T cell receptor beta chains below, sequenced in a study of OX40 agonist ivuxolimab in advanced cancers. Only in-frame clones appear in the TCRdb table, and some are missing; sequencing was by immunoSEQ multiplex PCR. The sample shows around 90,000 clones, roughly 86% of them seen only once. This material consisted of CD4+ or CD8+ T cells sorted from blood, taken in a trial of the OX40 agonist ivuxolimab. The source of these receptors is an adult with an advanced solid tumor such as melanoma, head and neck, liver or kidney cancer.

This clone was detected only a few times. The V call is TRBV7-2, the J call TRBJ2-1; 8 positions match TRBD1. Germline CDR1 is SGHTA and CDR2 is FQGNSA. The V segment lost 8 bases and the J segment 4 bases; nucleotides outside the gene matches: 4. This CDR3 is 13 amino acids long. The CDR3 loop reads CASDRGNYNEQFF. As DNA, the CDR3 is TGTGCCAGCGACAGGGGCAATTACAATGAGCAGTTCTTC.

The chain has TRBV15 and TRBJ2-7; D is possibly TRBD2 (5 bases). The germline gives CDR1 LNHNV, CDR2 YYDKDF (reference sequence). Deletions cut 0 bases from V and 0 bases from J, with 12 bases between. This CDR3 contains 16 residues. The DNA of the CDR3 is TGTGCCACCAGCAGAGATCTTAGAGGGAGCTCCTACGAGCAGTACTTC. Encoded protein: CATSRDLRGSSYEQYF.

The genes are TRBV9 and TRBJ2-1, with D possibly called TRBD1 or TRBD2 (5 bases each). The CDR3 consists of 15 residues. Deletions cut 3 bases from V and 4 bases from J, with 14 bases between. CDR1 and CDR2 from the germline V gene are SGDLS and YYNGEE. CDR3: CASSATGWGYNEQFF. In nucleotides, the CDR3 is TGTGCCAGCAGCGCCACCGGCTGGGGGTACAATGAGCAGTTCTTC.

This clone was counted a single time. In DNA, the CDR3 is TGCGCCAGCAGCAGTACAGGGGCTAACACCGGGGAGCTGTTTTTT. Translated, it gives CASSSTGANTGELFF. The chain is built from TRBV5-1 and TRBJ2-2, with 7 bases that match TRBD1. Germline trimming cut 4 bases from V and 2 bases from J; bases unmatched to any gene: 5. Germline CDR1 is SGHRS and CDR2 is YFSETQ. CDR3 length: 15 residues.

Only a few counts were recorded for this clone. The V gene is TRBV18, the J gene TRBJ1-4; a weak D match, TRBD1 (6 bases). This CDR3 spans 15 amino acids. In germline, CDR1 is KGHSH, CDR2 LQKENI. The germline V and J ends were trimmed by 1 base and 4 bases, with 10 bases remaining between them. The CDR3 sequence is CASSPQGQRNEKLFF. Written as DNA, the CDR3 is TGTGCCAGCTCACCACAAGGACAGCGTAATGAAAAACTGTTTTTT.

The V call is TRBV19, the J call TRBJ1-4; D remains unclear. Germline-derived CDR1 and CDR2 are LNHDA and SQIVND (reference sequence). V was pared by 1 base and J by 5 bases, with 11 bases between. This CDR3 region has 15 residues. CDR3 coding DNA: TGTGCCAGTAGTATAGGGTTGGGGAAAAATGAAAAACTGTTTTTT. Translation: CASSIGLGKNEKLFF.

The CDR3 DNA sequence: TGTGCCAGCAGTTACTCGCGGGAGGGCCCCACAGATACGCAGTATTTT. As protein: CASSYSREGPTDTQYF. The chain joins TRBV6-5 to TRBJ2-3; 9 bases map to TRBD2. Germline V lookup: CDR1 MNHEY, CDR2 SVGAGI. J gave up 2 bases and V 0 bases, and 3 bases lay outside the gene matches. There are 16 residues in the CDR3.

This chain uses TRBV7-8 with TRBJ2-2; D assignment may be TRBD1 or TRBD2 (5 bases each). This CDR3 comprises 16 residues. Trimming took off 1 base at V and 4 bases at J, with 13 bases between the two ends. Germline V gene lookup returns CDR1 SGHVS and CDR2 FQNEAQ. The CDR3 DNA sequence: TGTGCCAGCAGCTTAGTCCAGGGCGCGGGCACCGGGGAGCTGTTTTTT. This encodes CASSLVQGAGTGELFF.

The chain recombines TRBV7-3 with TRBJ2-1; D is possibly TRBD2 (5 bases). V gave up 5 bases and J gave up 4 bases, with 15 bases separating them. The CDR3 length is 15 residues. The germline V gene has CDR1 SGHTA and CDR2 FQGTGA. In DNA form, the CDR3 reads TGTGCCAGCAGCCCGAAGGAGGACCCGTACAATGAGCAGTTCTTC. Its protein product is CASSPKEDPYNEQFF.

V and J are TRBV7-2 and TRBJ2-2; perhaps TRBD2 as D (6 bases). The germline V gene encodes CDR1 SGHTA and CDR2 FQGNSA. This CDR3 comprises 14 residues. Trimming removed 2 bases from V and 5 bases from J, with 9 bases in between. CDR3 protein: CASSLNGRTGELFF. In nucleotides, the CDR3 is TGTGCCAGCAGCTTAAACGGGAGAACCGGGGAGCTGTTTTTT.

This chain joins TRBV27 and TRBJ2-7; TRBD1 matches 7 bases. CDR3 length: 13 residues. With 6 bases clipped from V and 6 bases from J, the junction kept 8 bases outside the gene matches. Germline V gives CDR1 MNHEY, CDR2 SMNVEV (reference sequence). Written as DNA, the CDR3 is TGTGCCAGCAGCCGAACAGGGGAAGGCGAGCAGTACGTC. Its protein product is CASSRTGEGEQYV.

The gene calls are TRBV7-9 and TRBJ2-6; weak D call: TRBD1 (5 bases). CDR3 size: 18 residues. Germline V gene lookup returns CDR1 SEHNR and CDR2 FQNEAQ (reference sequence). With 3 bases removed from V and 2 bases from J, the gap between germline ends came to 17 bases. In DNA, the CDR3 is TGTGCCAGCAGCTTGGGGATTGGGGCCAGCCCTGGGGCCAACGTCCTGACTTTC. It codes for CASSLGIGASPGANVLTF.

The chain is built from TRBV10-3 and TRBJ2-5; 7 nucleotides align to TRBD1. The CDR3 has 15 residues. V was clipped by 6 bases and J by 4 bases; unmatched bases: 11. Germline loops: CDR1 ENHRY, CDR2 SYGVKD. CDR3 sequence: CAISPAGTAAETQYF. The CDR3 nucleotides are TGTGCCATCAGCCCTGCCGGGACAGCGGCAGAGACCCAGTACTTC.

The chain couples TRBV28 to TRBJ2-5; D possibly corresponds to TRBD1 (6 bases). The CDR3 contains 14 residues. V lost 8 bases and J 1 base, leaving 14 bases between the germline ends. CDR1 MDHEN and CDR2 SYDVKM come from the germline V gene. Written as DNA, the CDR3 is TGTGCCAGCTTCAATTTAGGGGGCCAAGAGACCCAGTACTTC. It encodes CASFNLGGQETQYF.

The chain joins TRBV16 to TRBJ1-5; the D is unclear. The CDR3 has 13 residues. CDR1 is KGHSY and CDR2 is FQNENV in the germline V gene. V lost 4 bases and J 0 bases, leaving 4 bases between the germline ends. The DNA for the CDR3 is TGTGCCAGCAGCCGCGGTAGCAATCAGCCCCAGCATTTT. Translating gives CASSRGSNQPQHF.

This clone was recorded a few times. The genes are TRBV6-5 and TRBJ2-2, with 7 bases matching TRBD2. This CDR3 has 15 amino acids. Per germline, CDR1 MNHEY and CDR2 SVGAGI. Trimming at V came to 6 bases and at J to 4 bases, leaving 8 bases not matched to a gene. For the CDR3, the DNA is TGTGCCAGCAGATTCTCAGCGGGAATCACCGGGGAGCTGTTTTTT. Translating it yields CASRFSAGITGELFF.

CDR3 protein: CASSIGTGLSGELFF. The CDR3 DNA reads TGTGCCAGTAGTATCGGGACAGGGCTGTCCGGGGAGCTGTTTTTT. This chain uses TRBV19 with TRBJ2-2; 9 bases map to TRBD1. This CDR3 spans 15 amino acids. Germline assignment: CDR1 LNHDA and CDR2 SQIVND (reference sequence). V dropped 3 bases and J dropped 6; count of bases not matched to a gene: 5.